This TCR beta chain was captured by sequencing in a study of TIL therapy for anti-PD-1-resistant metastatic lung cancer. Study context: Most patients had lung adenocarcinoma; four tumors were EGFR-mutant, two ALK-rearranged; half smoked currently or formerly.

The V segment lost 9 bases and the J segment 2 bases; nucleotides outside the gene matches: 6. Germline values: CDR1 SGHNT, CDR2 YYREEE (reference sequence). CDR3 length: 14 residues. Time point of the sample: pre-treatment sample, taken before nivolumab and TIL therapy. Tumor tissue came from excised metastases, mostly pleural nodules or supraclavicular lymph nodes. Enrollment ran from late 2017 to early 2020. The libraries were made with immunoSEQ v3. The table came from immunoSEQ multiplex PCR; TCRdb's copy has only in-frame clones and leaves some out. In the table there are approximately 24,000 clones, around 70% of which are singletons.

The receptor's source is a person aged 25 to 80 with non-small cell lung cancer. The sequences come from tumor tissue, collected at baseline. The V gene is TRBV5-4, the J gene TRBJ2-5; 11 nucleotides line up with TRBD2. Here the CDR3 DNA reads TGTGCCACCGCACTAGCGGGGGTACAAGAGACCCAGTACTTC. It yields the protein CATALAGVQETQYF.